These T cell receptor beta chains were read from a single sample in a study of cytomegalovirus exposure and HLA in healthy donors. Produced via immunoSEQ multiplex PCR; TCRdb's table is partial and in-frame only. The sample yields approximately 140,000 clones, roughly 78% seen once. The sequenced sample was PBMCs. Receptors originate from a man aged 50 to 60 in good health and CMV-seropositive. The CDR3 runs from the conserved cysteine through the conserved F or W.

v_gene,j_gene,CDR3aa
TRBV6-5,TRBJ2-3,CASSSQTGTTDTQYF
TRBV7-9,TRBJ2-7,CSSSAPGTGPYEQYF
TRBV27,TRBJ1-2,CASRAPAGSYGYTF
TRBV6-5,TRBJ2-7,CASSGGGAPLEQYF
TRBV28,TRBJ1-4,CASTSPGRGREKLFF
TRBV18,TRBJ2-5,CASSPPGQQETQYF
TRBV14,TRBJ2-1,CASSQVLGLAGDVQFF
TRBV11-2,TRBJ1-5,CASSSSEAQPQHF
TRBV30,TRBJ1-2,CAWSLTHYTF
TRBV5-1,TRBJ1-3,CASSLYSQGALGNTIYF
TRBV11-2,TRBJ2-7,CASSLVQSHYEQYF
TRBV6-6,TRBJ1-5,CASSYSSGQPQHF
TRBV28,TRBJ2-3,CASSSHRNPRRARTDTQYF
TRBV5-1,TRBJ2-1,CASSFLNLADEQFF
TRBV5-1,TRBJ2-7,CASKSSGRAYEQYF
TRBV28,TRBJ2-1,CASSLPLAGLGEQFF